These 2 T cell receptor beta chains came from one sample sequenced in a study of PD-1 blockade in classical Hodgkin lymphoma. Assay used: immunoSEQ multiplex PCR; TCRdb lists only in-frame clones, some missing. The sample comprises about 19,000 clones, approximately 76% of which are singletons, and approximately 40% rests with the top ten. Described time point: cycle 4 day 1 (C4D1), after 6 weeks of nivolumab. Relapse was seen in all patients after autologous stem cell transplantation, and brentuximab vedotin exposure was variable. This specimen was peripheral blood mononuclear cells (PBMCs), taken before the fourth cycle of nivolumab. These receptor sequences come from a human donor with classical Hodgkin lymphoma.

The chain joins TRBV19 to TRBJ2-1, with D perhaps matching TRBD2 (6 bases). The germline V and J ends were trimmed by 3 bases and 2 bases, with 11 bases remaining between them. Germline values: CDR1 LNHDA, CDR2 SQIVND (reference sequence). The CDR3 runs 15 residues. The CDR3 region is CASSMSAGPYNEQFF. The CDR3 DNA is TGTGCCAGTAGTATGTCGGCGGGGCCCTACAATGAGCAGTTCTTC.

This clone was seen only a few times. The chain has TRBV5-5 and TRBJ2-5; D is uncertain. V was clipped by 4 bases and J by 2 bases, with 12 bases between them. The CDR3 contains 14 residues. Germline CDR1 reads SGHKS; CDR2 reads YYEKEE (reference sequence). The chain's CDR3 is CASSKSIPQETQYF. The CDR3, as DNA: TGTGCCAGCAGCAAGAGTATTCCTCAAGAGACCCAGTACTTC.